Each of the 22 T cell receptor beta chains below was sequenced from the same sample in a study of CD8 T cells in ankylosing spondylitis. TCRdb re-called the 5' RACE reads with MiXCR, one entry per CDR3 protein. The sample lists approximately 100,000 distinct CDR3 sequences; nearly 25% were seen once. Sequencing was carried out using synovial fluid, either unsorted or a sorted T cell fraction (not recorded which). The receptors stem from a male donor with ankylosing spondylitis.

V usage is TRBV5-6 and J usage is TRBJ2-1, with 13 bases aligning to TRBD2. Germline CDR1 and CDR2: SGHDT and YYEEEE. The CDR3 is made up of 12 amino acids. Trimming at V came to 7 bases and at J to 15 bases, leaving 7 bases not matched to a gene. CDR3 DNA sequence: TGTGCCAGCGAACTAGCGGGAGGGTGGGTGTTCTTC. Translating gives CASELAGGWVFF.

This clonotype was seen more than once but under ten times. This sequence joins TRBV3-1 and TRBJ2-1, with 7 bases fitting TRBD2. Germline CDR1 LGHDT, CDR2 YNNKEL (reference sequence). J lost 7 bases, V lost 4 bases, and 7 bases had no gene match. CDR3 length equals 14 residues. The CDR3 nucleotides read TGTGCCAGCAGCCCTCGGGGGGAAATGAATGAGCAGTTCTTC. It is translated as CASSPRGEMNEQFF.

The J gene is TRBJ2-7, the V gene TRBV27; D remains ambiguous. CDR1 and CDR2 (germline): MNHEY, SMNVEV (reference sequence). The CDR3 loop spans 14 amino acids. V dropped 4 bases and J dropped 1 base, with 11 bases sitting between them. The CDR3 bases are TGTGCCAGCAGTTCGCCCCCCGAATCCTACGAGCAGTACTTC. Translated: CASSSPPESYEQYF.

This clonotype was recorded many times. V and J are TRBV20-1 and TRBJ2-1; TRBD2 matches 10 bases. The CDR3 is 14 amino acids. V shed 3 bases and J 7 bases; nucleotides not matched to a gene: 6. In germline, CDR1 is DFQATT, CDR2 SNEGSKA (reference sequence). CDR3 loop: CSARGVSGGNEQFF. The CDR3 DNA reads TGCAGTGCTAGGGGGGTTAGCGGGGGGAATGAGCAGTTCTTC.

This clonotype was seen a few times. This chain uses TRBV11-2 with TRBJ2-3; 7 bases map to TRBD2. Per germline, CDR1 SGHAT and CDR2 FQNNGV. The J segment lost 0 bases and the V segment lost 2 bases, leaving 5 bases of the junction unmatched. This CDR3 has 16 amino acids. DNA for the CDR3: TGTGCCAGCAGCTTATTCCCTAGCGGCAGCACAGATACGCAGTATTTT. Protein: CASSLFPSGSTDTQYF.

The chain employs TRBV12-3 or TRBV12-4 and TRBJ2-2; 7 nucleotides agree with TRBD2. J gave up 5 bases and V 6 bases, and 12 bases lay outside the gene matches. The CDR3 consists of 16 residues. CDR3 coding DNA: TGTGCCAGCAGCCTTGGGGCTAGCGGAGGGACCGGGGAGCTGTTTTTT. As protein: CASSLGASGGTGELFF.

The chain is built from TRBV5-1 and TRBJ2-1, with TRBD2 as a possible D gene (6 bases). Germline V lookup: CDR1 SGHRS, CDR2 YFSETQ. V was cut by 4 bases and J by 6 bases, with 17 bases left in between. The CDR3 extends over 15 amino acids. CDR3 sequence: CASSLPRDSVNEQFF. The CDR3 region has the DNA TGCGCCAGCAGCCTACCACGGGACTCCGTCAATGAGCAGTTCTTC.

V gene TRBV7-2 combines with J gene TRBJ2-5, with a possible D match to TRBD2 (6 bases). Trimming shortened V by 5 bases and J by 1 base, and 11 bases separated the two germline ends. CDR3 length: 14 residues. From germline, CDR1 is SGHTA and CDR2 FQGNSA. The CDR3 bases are TGTGCCAGCAGCATGAGCGGGCTCCAAGAGACCCAGTACTTC. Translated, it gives CASSMSGLQETQYF.

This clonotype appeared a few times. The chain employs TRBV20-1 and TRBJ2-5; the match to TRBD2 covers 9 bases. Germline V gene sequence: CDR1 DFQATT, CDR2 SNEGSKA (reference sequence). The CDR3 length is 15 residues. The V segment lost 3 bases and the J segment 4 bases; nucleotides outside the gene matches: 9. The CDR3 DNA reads TGCAGTGCTAGGCCTCTAGCGGGACTAGCAGAGACCCAGTACTTC. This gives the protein CSARPLAGLAETQYF.

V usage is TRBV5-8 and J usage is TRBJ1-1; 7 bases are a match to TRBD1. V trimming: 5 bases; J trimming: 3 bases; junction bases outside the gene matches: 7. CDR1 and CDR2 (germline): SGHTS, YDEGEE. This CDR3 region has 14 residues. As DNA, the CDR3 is TGTGCCAGCAGTCACACAGGGGCTGACACTGAAGCTTTCTTT. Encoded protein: CASSHTGADTEAFF.

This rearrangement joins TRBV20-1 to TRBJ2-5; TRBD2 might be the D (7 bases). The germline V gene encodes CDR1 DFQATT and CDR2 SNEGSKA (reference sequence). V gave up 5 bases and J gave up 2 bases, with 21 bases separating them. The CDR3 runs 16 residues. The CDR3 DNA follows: TGCAGTGCTTTTGGGGTTGGGGAGGGGGTTCAAGAGACCCAGTACTTC. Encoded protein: CSAFGVGEGVQETQYF.

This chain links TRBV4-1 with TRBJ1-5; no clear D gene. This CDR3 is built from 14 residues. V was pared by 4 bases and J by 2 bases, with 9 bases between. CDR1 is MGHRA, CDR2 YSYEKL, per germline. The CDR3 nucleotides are TGCGCCAGCAGCCCACCCGGGGGCAATCAGCCCCAGCATTTT. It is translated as CASSPPGGNQPQHF.

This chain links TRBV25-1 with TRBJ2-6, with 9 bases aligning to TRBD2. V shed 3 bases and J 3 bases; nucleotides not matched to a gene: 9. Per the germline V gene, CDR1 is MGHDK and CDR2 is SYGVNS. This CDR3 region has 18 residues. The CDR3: CASSEPSGVGNGANVLTF. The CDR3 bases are TGTGCCAGCAGTGAGCCTAGCGGGGTGGGTAATGGGGCCAACGTCCTGACTTTC.

The CDR3 DNA sequence: TGCGCCAGCAGTGGCTGGGAGCGGGAGGGCCTTGGTCCCCCAGATACGCAGTATTTT. This sequence encodes CASSGWEREGLGPPDTQYF. This sequence joins TRBV10-1 and TRBJ2-3, with 10 positions matching TRBD2. Germline CDR1 WNHNN, CDR2 SYGVQD (reference sequence). The CDR3 extends over 19 amino acids. V trimming: 4 bases; J trimming: 4 bases; junction bases outside the gene matches: 17.

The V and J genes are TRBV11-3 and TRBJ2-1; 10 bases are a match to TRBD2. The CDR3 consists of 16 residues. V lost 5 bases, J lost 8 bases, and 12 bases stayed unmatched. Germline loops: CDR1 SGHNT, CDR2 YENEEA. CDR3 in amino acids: CASSRGISGRYDEQFF. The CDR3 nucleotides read TGTGCCAGCAGCCGCGGAATTAGCGGGAGGTACGATGAGCAGTTCTTC.

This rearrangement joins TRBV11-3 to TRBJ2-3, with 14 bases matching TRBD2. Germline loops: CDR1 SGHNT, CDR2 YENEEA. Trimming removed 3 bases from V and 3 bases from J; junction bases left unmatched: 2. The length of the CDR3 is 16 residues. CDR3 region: CASSFGTSGRTDTQYF. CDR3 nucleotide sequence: TGTGCCAGCAGCTTCGGGACTAGCGGGAGAACAGATACGCAGTATTTT.

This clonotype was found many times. CDR3 sequence (DNA): TGTGCCTGGAGTGTACTGGGGATGGACAATGAGCAGTTCTTC. Its protein product is CAWSVLGMDNEQFF. The rearrangement links TRBV30 to TRBJ2-1, with D uncertain. The V and J ends lost 0 bases and 5 bases respectively, with 11 bases between them. Looked up from germline, CDR1 is GTSNPN and CDR2 is SVGIG (reference sequence). This CDR3 has 14 amino acids.

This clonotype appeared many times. CDR3 coding DNA: TGCGCCAGCAGCTTGGGGGCTAGCGCGCAAGAGACCCAGTACTTC. Its protein is CASSLGASAQETQYF. The gene calls are TRBV5-1 and TRBJ2-5; tentatively, D is TRBD2 (6 bases). The V end lost 0 bases, the J end lost 2 bases, and 11 bases lay between the germline ends. Per the germline V gene, CDR1 is SGHRS and CDR2 is YFSETQ. The CDR3 extends over 15 amino acids.

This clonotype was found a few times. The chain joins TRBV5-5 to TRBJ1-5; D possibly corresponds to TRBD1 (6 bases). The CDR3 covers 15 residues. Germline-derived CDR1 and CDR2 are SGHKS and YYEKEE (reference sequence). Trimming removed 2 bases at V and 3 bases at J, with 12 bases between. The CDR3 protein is CASSFKGGDNQPQHF. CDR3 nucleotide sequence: TGTGCCAGCAGCTTCAAGGGGGGAGACAATCAGCCCCAGCATTTT.

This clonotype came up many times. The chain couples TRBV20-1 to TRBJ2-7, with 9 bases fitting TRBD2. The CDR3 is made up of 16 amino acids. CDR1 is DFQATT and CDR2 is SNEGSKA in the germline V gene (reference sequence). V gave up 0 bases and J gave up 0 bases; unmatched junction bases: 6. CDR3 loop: CSARDPSGASSYEQYF. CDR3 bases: TGCAGTGCTAGAGATCCTAGCGGGGCAAGCTCCTACGAGCAGTACTTC.

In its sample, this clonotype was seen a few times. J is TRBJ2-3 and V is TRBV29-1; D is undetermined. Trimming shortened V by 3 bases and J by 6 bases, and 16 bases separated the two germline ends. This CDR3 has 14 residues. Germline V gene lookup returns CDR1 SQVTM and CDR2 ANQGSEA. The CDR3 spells CSVEGKLSVDTQYF. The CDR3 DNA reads TGCAGCGTTGAGGGAAAGTTATCTGTTGATACGCAGTATTTT.

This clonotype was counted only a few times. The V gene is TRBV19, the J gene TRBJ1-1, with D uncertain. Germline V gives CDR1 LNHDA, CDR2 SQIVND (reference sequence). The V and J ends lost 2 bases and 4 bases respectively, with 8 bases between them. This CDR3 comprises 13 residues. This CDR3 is CASSIRGLTEAFF. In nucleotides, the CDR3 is TGTGCCAGTAGTATACGAGGCCTCACTGAAGCTTTCTTT.